This T cell receptor beta chain was obtained from a study of blood T cell repertoires in COVID-19. Whole-study context: Acute and convalescent COVID-19 samples came from the United States, Italy and Spain. T cells, B-cell-depleted T cells, or PBMCs supplied cDNA or gDNA.

Germline V gene lookup returns CDR1 SGDLS and CDR2 YYNGEE. V gave up 5 bases and J gave up 1 base, with 12 bases separating them. This CDR3 region has 14 residues. In the original processing: Amplification of reference gene primers was used by the study to estimate nucleated cell counts. Profiling relied on immunoSEQ multiplex PCR, and the TCRdb table lists in-frame clones only, not all of them. V and J calls and clone size come straight from that table; D and trimming were deduced from the DNA. The data hold about 150,000 clones, with 78% observed a single time. This clone was recorded once. Individuals aged about 18 to 100 years were recruited from 24 US areas.

This chain links TRBV9 with TRBJ1-1; D is perhaps TRBD1 (5 bases). The source is a woman in her forties or fifties who had recovered from COVID-19. Sample: PBMCs or T cells enriched from blood (not recorded which). In DNA form, the CDR3 reads TGTGCCAGCAGTCCCGGGACTGCGAACACTGAAGCTTTCTTT. This translates into CASSPGTANTEAFF.